The entry below describes one T cell receptor beta chain. The table lists this clone with a few counts. Its specific antigen is unknown. The record has no base qualities; no much larger clone is one base away. The library came from the immunoSEQ multiplex PCR assay. TCRdb holds this immuneACCESS table with in-frame rearrangements only. Some clones are missing; in checked studies, unresolved V genes explain under half, and the rest has no known cause. This sample lists 13,000 or so clones; roughly 71% were detected once. The ten largest clonotypes hold around 8.2% of the sample. The record originates from a study of control samples from healthy donors and cancer patients (dated by TCRdb to the early 2020s). V loses 0 bases of germline sequence and J loses 4 bases, and the interval between the two ends is 6 bases. As encoded in the germline V gene, CDR1 is LGHNA while CDR2 is YNFKEQ. There are 13 amino acids in the CDR3, from cysteine to phenylalanine inclusive. The CDR3 DNA has 39 bases and is translated from base 1.

The clonotype originates from a male donor with melanoma. Specimen: formalin-fixed, paraffin-embedded tissue. The chain employs TRBV4-2 and TRBJ1-2; the D gene is not confidently resolved. The DNA reads TGTGCCAGCAGCCAAGAGCGGTTCTATGGCTACACCTTC. Translated, it gives CASSQERFYGYTF.